These T cell receptor beta chains were read from a single sample in a study of neoadjuvant nivolumab and ipilimumab in lung cancer. Sequencing used immunoSEQ multiplex PCR; TCRdb keeps in-frame clones, though not all of them. This table holds over 15,000 clones, roughly four fifths found once. The sequences come from tumor tissue, collected after neoadjuvant nivolumab, alone or with ipilimumab, at or shortly before surgery. The receptors shown here come from an adult with non-small cell lung cancer. Each CDR3 is given with its conserved first and last residue. Each record gives: J gene, V gene, CDR3 protein.

J gene: TRBJ1-6
V gene: TRBV13
CDR3 protein: CASSQEGYNSPLHF

J gene: TRBJ1-1
V gene: TRBV27
CDR3 protein: CASRWTGGAGTEAFF

J gene: TRBJ1-6
V gene: TRBV29-1
CDR3 protein: CSVREEGNSPLHF

J gene: TRBJ1-6
V gene: TRBV5-4
CDR3 protein: CASSLGRENSPLHF

J gene: TRBJ1-2
V gene: TRBV25-1
CDR3 protein: CASSENLVSSYGYTF

J gene: TRBJ2-4
V gene: TRBV6-5
CDR3 protein: CASRGLAGGQNIQYF

J gene: TRBJ1-1
V gene: TRBV5-4
CDR3 protein: CASSLQGWNTEAFF

J gene: TRBJ2-5
V gene: TRBV6-1
CDR3 protein: CASSGGMTGGETQYF

J gene: TRBJ1-1
V gene: TRBV7-8
CDR3 protein: CASSLREGDTEAFF

J gene: TRBJ1-1
V gene: TRBV7-9
CDR3 protein: CASSLDRGGTEAFF

J gene: TRBJ2-5
V gene: TRBV5-4
CDR3 protein: CASSPGTGVETQYF

J gene: TRBJ2-2
V gene: TRBV6-1
CDR3 protein: CASRETSGVTGELFF

J gene: TRBJ2-1
V gene: TRBV27
CDR3 protein: CASSLRGYNEQFF

J gene: TRBJ2-3
V gene: TRBV7-7
CDR3 protein: CASSLTSGGTDTQYF

J gene: TRBJ2-7
V gene: TRBV7-9
CDR3 protein: CASSLGADAYEQYF

J gene: TRBJ1-1
V gene: TRBV4-2
CDR3 protein: CASSRETGSITEAFF

J gene: TRBJ2-3
V gene: TRBV9
CDR3 protein: CASSVDGITTDTQYF

J gene: TRBJ2-3
V gene: TRBV28
CDR3 protein: CASSFGNTDTQYF

J gene: TRBJ1-2
V gene: TRBV2
CDR3 protein: CASSPRTTPAGGYTF

J gene: TRBJ1-1
V gene: TRBV7-7
CDR3 protein: CASSLASGTEAFF

J gene: TRBJ2-5
V gene: TRBV5-1
CDR3 protein: CASSSRLAGEQETQYF

J gene: TRBJ2-1
V gene: TRBV5-1
CDR3 protein: CASSLTGGLQGGDEQFF

J gene: TRBJ1-5
V gene: TRBV19
CDR3 protein: CASGRPQPQHF

J gene: TRBJ2-2
V gene: TRBV5-1
CDR3 protein: CAGRSSPSATGELFF

J gene: TRBJ2-3
V gene: TRBV19
CDR3 protein: CASSSGTGGTDTQYF

J gene: TRBJ1-3
V gene: TRBV6-5
CDR3 protein: CASSSTGTHGNTIYF

J gene: TRBJ1-2
V gene: TRBV29-1
CDR3 protein: CSVDWRGDYGYTF